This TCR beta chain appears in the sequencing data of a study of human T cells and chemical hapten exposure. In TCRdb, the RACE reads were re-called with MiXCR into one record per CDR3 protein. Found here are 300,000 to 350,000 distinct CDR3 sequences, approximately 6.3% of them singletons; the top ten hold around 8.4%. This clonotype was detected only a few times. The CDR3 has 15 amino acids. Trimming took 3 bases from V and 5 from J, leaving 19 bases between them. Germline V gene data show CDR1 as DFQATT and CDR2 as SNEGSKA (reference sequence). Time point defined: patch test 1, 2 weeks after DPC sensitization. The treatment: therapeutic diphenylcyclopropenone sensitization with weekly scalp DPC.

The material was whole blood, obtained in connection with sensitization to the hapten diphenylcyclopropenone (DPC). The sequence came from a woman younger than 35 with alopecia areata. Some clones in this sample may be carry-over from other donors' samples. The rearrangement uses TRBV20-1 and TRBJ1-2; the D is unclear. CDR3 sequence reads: CSASAAARAGYGYTF. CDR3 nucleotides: TGCAGTGCTAGCGCAGCAGCAAGGGCCGGTTATGGCTACACCTTC.